This T cell receptor beta chain originates from a study of regulatory T cells in long-lasting Graves disease. Across the whole study: Patients newly diagnosed with Graves' had been on antithyroid drugs for under 3 months.

The authors built TCR beta libraries using iRepertoire HTBI primers and Arm-PCR of CDR3 regions. TCRdb called the multiplex PCR reads again in MiXCR, with one record for every CDR3 protein. Of about 350,000 distinct CDR3 sequences listed, roughly 15% are singletons. Germline loops: CDR1 SGDLS, CDR2 YYNGEE. This CDR3 is 14 amino acids long. The ends lost 0 bases at V and 5 bases at J; junction bases unmatched: 3. Stated time point: newly diagnosed GD, antithyroid drugs for less than 3 months. The authors made the TCR library using RNA they extracted from PBMCs. The data also belong to a second study, concerning T cells in Graves' hyperthyroidism and ophthalmopathy. That report notes: Patients having uncontrolled infection, another autoimmune disease, pregnancy or lactation were not included. TCR CDR3 underwent first-round RT-PCR with the HTBI primer set.

The sequence came from a young woman with Graves disease. The material was peripheral blood mononuclear cells (PBMCs), obtained at new diagnosis, from a patient treated with antithyroid drugs. V is TRBV9 and J is TRBJ1-1; TRBD1 matches 8 bases. This CDR3 reads CASSVDQGATEAFF. The CDR3, as DNA: TGTGCCAGCAGCGTAGACCAGGGGGCGACTGAAGCTTTCTTT.